Listed below are T cell receptor beta chains from one sample, sequenced in a study of T-cell memory formation after mild COVID-19. TCRdb analysed the 5' RACE reads with MiXCR anew, one entry per CDR3 protein. The table records a few hundred thousand distinct CDR3 sequences, around 15% of them present only once. Sequenced input: PBMCs or a T cell subset sorted from them (not recorded which). These receptors came from a young man who had mild COVID-19 (a few samples of this study predate the infection). Cell type and time point are not known. Each CDR3 is given without its conserved first and last residue. D genes are given only for firm matches.

>TRBV12-3/TRBV12-4|TRBJ1-4|TRBD1
ASSGQGSGEKLF
>TRBV5-1|TRBJ2-5|NA
ASSYRGSQETQY
>TRBV6-2/TRBV6-3|TRBJ2-7|TRBD1
ASSQLRDRGPYEQY
>TRBV10-2|TRBJ2-2|NA
ASSEWAGELF
>TRBV6-6|TRBJ2-5|TRBD1
ASTLQGMETQY
>TRBV7-2|TRBJ1-5|NA
ASSFAGADEPQH
>TRBV9|TRBJ1-5|NA
ASGLGNQPQH
>TRBV5-6|TRBJ2-7|NA
ASSLAGDPYEQY
>TRBV6-5|TRBJ2-3|TRBD2
ASSYHPWEGDTDTQY
>TRBV12-3/TRBV12-4|TRBJ2-1|NA
ASRAGTSDNEQF
>TRBV7-2|TRBJ2-5|TRBD2
ASSLDGGGAGTQY